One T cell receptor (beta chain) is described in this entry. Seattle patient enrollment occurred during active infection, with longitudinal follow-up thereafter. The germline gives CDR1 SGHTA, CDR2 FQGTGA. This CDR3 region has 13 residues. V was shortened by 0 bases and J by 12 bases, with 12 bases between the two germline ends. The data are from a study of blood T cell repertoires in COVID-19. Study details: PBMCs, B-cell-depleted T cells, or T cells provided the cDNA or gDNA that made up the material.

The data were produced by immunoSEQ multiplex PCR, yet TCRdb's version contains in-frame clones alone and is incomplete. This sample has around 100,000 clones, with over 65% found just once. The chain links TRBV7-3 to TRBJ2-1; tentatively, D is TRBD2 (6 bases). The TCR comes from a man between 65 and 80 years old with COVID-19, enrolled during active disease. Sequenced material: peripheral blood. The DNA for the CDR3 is TGTGCCAGCAGCTTAACGAGACTAGATCTGCAGTTCTTC. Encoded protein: CASSLTRLDLQFF.